Following are 26 T cell receptor beta chains from one sample sequenced in a study of sequential checkpoint blockade in melanoma. Clones were read by immunoSEQ multiplex PCR, and TCRdb kept only the in-frame ones, dropping some. The data hold some 35,000 clones, with about 88% observed a single time. Treatment given: randomized to nivolumab then ipilimumab (arm A) or the reverse (arm B). The source was CD8+ T cells sorted from blood (inferred from file names), collected from a patient given nivolumab and ipilimumab in sequence. These TCRs come from a human donor with melanoma.

V gene TRBV27 combines with J gene TRBJ2-1; no clear D. Germline-derived CDR1 and CDR2 are MNHEY and SMNVEV (reference sequence). Deletions cut 3 bases from V and 6 bases from J, with 9 bases between. This CDR3 is 13 amino acids long. This CDR3 reads CASSFLSSNEQFF. For the CDR3, the DNA is TGTGCCAGCAGTTTCCTTAGTAGCAATGAGCAGTTCTTC.

The chain joins TRBV7-6 to TRBJ2-7, with TRBD1 as a possible D gene (6 bases). The CDR3 has 15 amino acids. Germline V gives CDR1 SGHVS, CDR2 FNYEAQ. V was pared by 2 bases and J by 2 bases, with 13 bases between. The CDR3: CASSLRQALPYEQYF. Written as DNA, the CDR3 is TGTGCCAGCAGCTTAAGACAGGCCCTACCCTACGAGCAGTACTTC.

The chain uses TRBV18 and TRBJ2-7, with 7 bases lining up with TRBD1. This CDR3 comprises 14 residues. Germline-derived CDR1 and CDR2 are KGHSH and LQKENI. The ends lost 4 bases at V and 3 bases at J; junction bases unmatched: 6. The CDR3 region has the DNA TGTGCCAGCTCACTCCGGGGACAGATCTACGAGCAGTACTTC. Its translation is CASSLRGQIYEQYF.

The chain couples TRBV7-8 to TRBJ2-7, with D possibly being TRBD2 (5 bases). Trimming left V 1 base short and J 0 bases short, with 13 bases between. The length of the CDR3 is 16 residues. The germline CDR1 and CDR2 sequences are SGHVS and FQNEAQ. CDR3 amino acids: CASSLGVSGSSYEQYV. CDR3 DNA sequence: TGTGCCAGCAGCTTAGGGGTCAGCGGAAGCTCCTACGAGCAGTACGTC.

This clone has only one observation. The chain recombines TRBV27 with TRBJ2-5; D gene uncertain. Germline V lookup: CDR1 MNHEY, CDR2 SMNVEV (reference sequence). V was pared by 2 bases and J by 9 bases, with 13 bases between. CDR3 length: 13 amino acids. The DNA for the CDR3 is TGTGCCAGCAGTTTAGCTAAAGAGTTCCCCCAGTACTTC. It translates to CASSLAKEFPQYF.

V usage is TRBV30 and J usage is TRBJ1-2; D perhaps matches TRBD1 (6 bases). The CDR3 extends over 13 amino acids. Trimming pared 3 bases from V and 4 bases from J, leaving 12 bases between. The germline CDR1 and CDR2 sequences are GTSNPN and SVGIG (reference sequence). CDR3 sequence (DNA): TGTGCCTGGAGAAAACAGGGATTCTATGGCTACACCTTC. The encoded protein is CAWRKQGFYGYTF. The full variable domain, its missing parts supplied by reference TRBV30 and TRBJ1-2, is SQTIHQWPATLVQPVGSPLSLECTVEGTSNPNLYWYRQAAGRGLQLLFYSVGIGQISSEVPQNLSASRPQDRQFILSSKKLLLSDSGFYLCAWRKQGFYGYTFGSGTRLTVV.

J is TRBJ2-4 and V is TRBV7-9, with 9 bases aligning to TRBD1. This CDR3 comprises 17 residues. Germline values: CDR1 SEHNR, CDR2 FQNEAQ (reference sequence). V shed 5 bases and J 8 bases; nucleotides not matched to a gene: 16. The CDR3 spells CASSLTTRTGAWDIQYF. The DNA of the CDR3 is TGTGCCAGCAGCCTCACCACCCGGACAGGGGCATGGGACATTCAGTACTTC.

This chain connects TRBV9 to TRBJ2-5; possible D gene TRBD1, 6 bases. This CDR3 contains 14 residues. V was cut by 0 bases and J by 2 bases, with 8 bases left in between. Germline V lookup: CDR1 SGDLS, CDR2 YYNGEE. CDR3 DNA: TGTGCCAGCAGCGTAGCCGGGACACAAGAGACCCAGTACTTC. Its translation: CASSVAGTQETQYF. The whole variable domain, filled in from reference TRBV9 and TRBJ2-5, reads DSGVTQTPKHLITATGQRVTLRCSPRSGDLSVYWYQQSLDQGLQFLIQYYNGEERAKGNILERFSAQQFPDLHSELNLSSLELGDSALYFCASSVAGTQETQYFGPGTRLLVL.

V is TRBV25-1 and J is TRBJ1-1, with D maybe TRBD1 (5 bases). The germline CDR1 and CDR2 sequences are MGHDK and SYGVNS. V lost 4 bases and J 0 bases, leaving 12 bases between the germline ends. The length of the CDR3 is 15 residues. This CDR3 reads CASSVRRGVNTEAFF. CDR3 nucleotide sequence: TGTGCCAGCAGTGTTAGGAGGGGCGTGAACACTGAAGCTTTCTTT.

The rearrangement uses TRBV27 and TRBJ2-7; tentative D call: TRBD1 (5 bases). The ends were cut back, 0 bases at V and 5 bases at J, with 11 bases in the middle. The CDR3 totals 14 residues. CDR1 is MNHEY and CDR2 is SMNVEV in the germline V gene (reference sequence). The DNA for the CDR3 is TGTGCCAGCAGTTTATCGCAGGGAACGGACGAGCAGTACTTC. It yields the protein CASSLSQGTDEQYF.

The rearrangement links TRBV6-4 to TRBJ1-5, with 8 bases matching TRBD1. CDR1 is MRHNA, CDR2 SNTAGT, per germline. The CDR3 consists of 17 residues. Losses at the gene ends were 8 bases for V and 2 bases for J; bases not matched to a gene: 14. DNA of the CDR3: TGTGCCAGCGGTTGGGACAGGAAGGTTGGATGCAATCAGCCCCAGCATTTT. Translated, it gives CASGWDRKVGCNQPQHF.

This chain links TRBV7-9 with TRBJ1-2; D possibly corresponds to TRBD1 (6 bases). The CDR3 has 13 amino acids. Trimming shortened V by 6 bases and J by 8 bases, and 16 bases separated the two germline ends. CDR1 SEHNR and CDR2 FQNEAQ come from the germline V gene (reference sequence). This CDR3 is CASRHTGIEGYTF. The CDR3 DNA is TGTGCCAGCAGACATACAGGGATTGAGGGCTACACCTTC.

The J gene is TRBJ1-5, the V gene TRBV30; D might be TRBD1 (5 bases). Germline-derived CDR1 and CDR2 are GTSNPN and SVGIG (reference sequence). The CDR3 spans 15 residues. Between the trimmed V and J ends, which lost 3 bases and 5 bases, there was a span of 17 bases. This CDR3 is CAWSERGVGDQPQHF. CDR3 sequence (DNA): TGTGCCTGGAGCGAGCGGGGGGTTGGGGATCAGCCCCAGCATTTT.

This CDR3 is CASSQGGGLAYSDTQYF. The CDR3 DNA follows: TGCGCCAGCAGCCAAGGGGGGGGACTAGCGTACTCAGATACGCAGTATTTT. The J gene is TRBJ2-3, the V gene TRBV4-3, with 10 bases lining up with TRBD2. Looked up from germline, CDR1 is LGHNA and CDR2 is YSLEER. V lost 1 base to trimming and J lost 4 bases; unmatched junction nucleotides: 8. This CDR3 has 17 amino acids.

This chain connects TRBV5-6 to TRBJ1-2, with 11 bases that match TRBD1. Trimming at V came to 3 bases and at J to 2 bases, leaving 0 bases not matched to a gene. Germline V gives CDR1 SGHDT, CDR2 YYEEEE. The CDR3 loop spans 14 amino acids. CDR3: CASSWTGGNYGYTF. In nucleotides, the CDR3 is TGTGCCAGCAGCTGGACAGGGGGCAACTATGGCTACACCTTC.

Within the sample, this clone is medium-sized. The J gene is TRBJ1-3, the V gene TRBV5-5; D remains ambiguous. The CDR3 is 14 residues long. In germline, CDR1 is SGHKS, CDR2 YYEKEE (reference sequence). V lost 6 bases and J lost 7, with 17 bases in between. The CDR3: CASNPTAASNTIYF. CDR3 DNA: TGTGCCAGCAATCCTACAGCGGCGAGTAACACCATATATTTT. The full variable domain, in which reference TRBV5-5 and TRBJ1-3 provide the parts outside the CDR3, is DAGVTQSPTHLIKTRGQQVTLRCSPISGHKSVSWYQQVLGQGPQFIFQYYEKEERGRGNFPDRFSARQFPNYSSELNVNALLLGDSALYLCASNPTAASNTIYFGEGSWLTVV.

This chain connects TRBV4-2 to TRBJ1-2; D is uncertain. The CDR3 spans 14 residues. Trimming took 1 base from V and 0 from J, leaving 6 bases between them. Germline CDR1 reads LGHNA; CDR2 reads YNFKEQ. This CDR3 is CASSQAAANYGYTF. In DNA form, the CDR3 reads TGTGCCAGCAGCCAAGCGGCGGCTAACTATGGCTACACCTTC.

This clone was seen once. The gene calls are TRBV7-9 and TRBJ2-5, with D perhaps matching TRBD1 (6 bases). Per germline, CDR1 SEHNR and CDR2 FQNEAQ (reference sequence). V was clipped by 5 bases and J by 10 bases, with 23 bases between them. The CDR3 sequence is 15 residues long. The CDR3 region is CASSQPFAGDTDQYF. Here the CDR3 DNA reads TGTGCCAGCAGCCAACCTTTCGCCGGGGACACGGACCAGTACTTC.

V gene TRBV18 combines with J gene TRBJ2-7, with D perhaps matching TRBD1 (5 bases). Germline V gene sequence: CDR1 KGHSH, CDR2 LQKENI. With 5 bases removed from V and 5 bases from J, the gap between germline ends came to 13 bases. The CDR3 loop spans 13 amino acids. This chain's CDR3 is CASSGIGVDEQYF. DNA for the CDR3: TGTGCCAGCTCAGGTATAGGGGTGGACGAGCAGTACTTC.

This chain joins TRBV9 and TRBJ2-1; 9 nucleotides match TRBD2. V shed 0 bases, J shed 9 bases, and the junction held 7 bases outside the gene matches. The CDR3 totals 15 residues. Germline assignment: CDR1 SGDLS and CDR2 YYNGEE. The CDR3 region has the DNA TGTGCCAGCAGCGTAGGGGGACTAGCTACTGCTGAGCAGTTCTTC. Amino acid sequence: CASSVGGLATAEQFF.

The CDR3 loop reads CASSQDTWQPQHF. CDR3 nucleotide sequence: TGTGCCAGCAGCCAAGACACATGGCAGCCCCAGCATTTT. This chain links TRBV14 with TRBJ1-5; D gene unclear. In germline, CDR1 is SGHDN, CDR2 FVKESK. Between the trimmed V and J ends, which lost 0 bases and 7 bases, there was a span of 7 bases. This CDR3 region has 13 residues.

The chain uses TRBV6-5 and TRBJ2-7, with 8 positions matching TRBD1. Germline trimming cut 3 bases from V and 4 bases from J; bases unmatched to any gene: 2. There are 13 residues in the CDR3. The germline V gene has CDR1 MNHEY and CDR2 SVGAGI. As DNA, the CDR3 is TGTGCCAGCAGTTATACAGGGGGATACGAGCAGTACTTC. This sequence encodes CASSYTGGYEQYF.

This chain links TRBV2 with TRBJ1-6; D is perhaps TRBD1 (5 bases). Germline V gene sequence: CDR1 SNHLY, CDR2 FYNNEI. The CDR3 totals 14 residues. V lost 5 bases, J lost 9 bases, and 14 bases lay in between. For the CDR3, the DNA is TGTGCCAGCAGTTTGGACAATCAAGTTTCACCCCTCCACTTT. Its translation: CASSLDNQVSPLHF.

This chain joins TRBV9 and TRBJ2-2, with D maybe TRBD2 (6 bases). Germline lookup yields CDR1 SGDLS and CDR2 YYNGEE. The CDR3 totals 15 residues. Trimming stripped 9 bases from V and 6 bases from J, with 21 bases between. The CDR3 nucleotides read TGTGCCACCTCGGGGGAGCTAGAACGACCCGGGGAGCTGTTTTTT. This sequence encodes CATSGELERPGELFF.

This clone was detected only once. The J gene is TRBJ2-7, the V gene TRBV11-2, with TRBD1 matching over 10 bases. The CDR3 spans 17 residues. Looked up from germline, CDR1 is SGHAT and CDR2 is FQNNGV. Unmatched junction bases numbered 13, after V lost 6 bases and J lost 2 bases. CDR3 residues: CASSGGTGTGVAYEQYF. Written as DNA, the CDR3 is TGTGCCAGCAGTGGTGGCACCGGGACAGGGGTAGCCTACGAGCAGTACTTC.

This clone was detected once. J is TRBJ2-1 and V is TRBV7-9; the D gene is possibly TRBD1 (5 bases). V gave up 5 bases and J gave up 9 bases, with 20 bases separating them. Germline-derived CDR1 and CDR2 are SEHNR and FQNEAQ (reference sequence). CDR3 size: 15 residues. CDR3 coding DNA: TGTGCCAGCAGCCCTCAGGGTATAGGAGCGAGTGAGCAGTTCTTC. This translates into CASSPQGIGASEQFF.